The rows below give T cell receptor beta chains drawn from one sample of a study of T-cell memory formation after mild COVID-19. TCRdb fed the 5' RACE reads into MiXCR, producing one record per CDR3 protein. The repertoire consists of about 400,000 distinct CDR3 sequences, with over 13% occurring once and the leading ten covering about 22%. The sample comprised PBMCs or a T cell subset sorted from them (not recorded which). All receptors come from a man aged 18 to 30 who had mild COVID-19 (a few samples of this study predate the infection). Cell type and time point are not known. Each CDR3 is given with its conserved first and last residue. The D gene is left open where the match is weak. Where a row states a size, it is once, few, many or the class of an expanded clone; other rows omit it.

TRBJ2-3,NA,TRBV5-1,NA,TGCGCCAGCAGCCTGGGCCGGGACACAGATACGCAGTATTTT,CASSLGRDTDTQYF
TRBJ1-2,NA,TRBV12-3/TRBV12-4,NA,TGTGCCAGCAGTCTTAGACAGGATAACTATGGCTACACCTTC,CASSLRQDNYGYTF
TRBJ1-2,many,TRBV10-3,NA,TGTGCCATCAGTGAGCGACCCGGGACGGAGTATGGCTACACCTTC,CAISERPGTEYGYTF
TRBJ2-1,NA,TRBV7-2,NA,TGTGCCAGCAGCTTAGCGCTCTACCGATACAATGAGCAGTTCTTC,CASSLALYRYNEQFF
TRBJ2-7,NA,TRBV25-1,NA,TGTGCCAGCAGTGCTTCCGGATCTAACTACGAGCAGTACTTC,CASSASGSNYEQYF
TRBJ2-5,few,TRBV20-1,TRBD2,TGCAGTGCTAGTAGTCTAGCGGGGATCGAGACCCAGTACTTC,CSASSLAGIETQYF
TRBJ2-5,few,TRBV5-6,TRBD2,TGTGCCAGCAGCTCCCTTGCGGGGGGGAGGAAGACCCAGTACTTC,CASSSLAGGRKTQYF
TRBJ2-5,NA,TRBV7-2,TRBD1,TGTGCCAGCAGCCCCCGGACAGGGGCCGAAGAGACCCAGTACTTC,CASSPRTGAEETQYF
TRBJ2-7,NA,TRBV20-1,TRBD1,TGCAGTGCCCTGAGGACAGGATCCTACGAGCAGTACTTC,CSALRTGSYEQYF
TRBJ1-1,few,TRBV5-1,TRBD1,TGCGCCAGCAGCTTAAGGACAGGTTATAACACTGAAGCTTTCTTT,CASSLRTGYNTEAFF
TRBJ2-1,many,TRBV7-9,NA,TGTGCCAGCAGCTTCGTGGGGAACTACAATGAGCAGTTCTTC,CASSFVGNYNEQFF
TRBJ1-1,few,TRBV24-1,NA,TGTGCCACCAGTGAGGTAGAGGGCCAGCCGAACACTGAAGCTTTCTTT,CATSEVEGQPNTEAFF
TRBJ2-1,few,TRBV5-1,NA,TGCGCCAGCAGCCCCCAGGGGTACGCCTACAATGAGCAGTTCTTC,CASSPQGYAYNEQFF
TRBJ2-5,few,TRBV11-2,TRBD1,TGTGCCAGCAGCTCGGGACAGGTCCGGACCCAGTACTTC,CASSSGQVRTQYF